The entry below gives a single TCR beta chain sequence along with its context. The antigen is undetermined. Per germline, CDR1 SGHTA and CDR2 FQGNSA. Trimming took 1 base from V and 5 from J, leaving 11 bases between them. The CDR3 consists of 14 residues. The data were obtained in a study of shared clonotypes between healthy human individuals. For each subset, genomic DNA was distributed in equal portions over several immunoSEQ plates. Data came from immunoSEQ multiplex PCR; TCRdb stores just in-frame clones and leaves some out. This repertoire shows about 2,500,000 clones, approximately 94% found once; its top ten account for 0.13% to 0.15%. Findings and caveats of the study: It was the few donors that limited the genetic and exposure-history diversity represented. Generation probabilities of non-shared clonotypes were lower (relative to those shared by all four donors).

This rearrangement joins TRBV7-2 to TRBJ2-5; D may be TRBD1 or TRBD2 (5 bases each). The sequence came from a young man in good health. Sequencing was done on a sample of naive CD4+ T cells sorted from blood. Subset indicated: CD45RA+ positively selected. The CDR3 DNA follows: TGTGCCAGCAGCTTAGACGGGGCGCGGGAGACCCAGTACTTC. This codes for CASSLDGARETQYF.